A selection of T cell receptor beta chains follows, all from one sample in a study of T cells after yellow fever vaccination. TCRdb reprocessed the 5' RACE reads via MiXCR and lists one record per CDR3 protein. The sample includes under 300,000 distinct CDR3 sequences, around 7% of them seen just once. The sequencing used CD4+ T cells sorted from PBMCs, collected 15 days after the yellow fever booster vaccination. These receptor sequences come from a man aged 25 to 40 who received the YFV17D yellow fever vaccine. Both conserved end residues are part of each CDR3. A D gene is named only where the DNA matches it firmly. Some rows have no size entry. The others give once, few or many, or a class for an expanded clone.

v_gene: TRBV29-1; d_gene: TRBD2; j_gene: TRBJ2-1; abundance: many; CDR3aa: CSVDIAGREQFF; CDR3nt: TGCAGCGTTGACATAGCGGGACGGGAGCAGTTCTTC
v_gene: TRBV4-3; d_gene: .; j_gene: TRBJ2-7; abundance: few; CDR3aa: CASSQENGGSYEQYF; CDR3nt: TGCGCCAGCAGCCAAGAGAACGGGGGCTCCTACGAGCAGTACTTC
v_gene: TRBV28; d_gene: TRBD2; j_gene: TRBJ2-1; abundance: .; CDR3aa: CASRTYGTSGSRNYNEQFF; CDR3nt: TGTGCCAGCAGGACTTACGGGACTAGCGGGAGCCGTAACTACAATGAGCAGTTCTTC
v_gene: TRBV18; d_gene: TRBD1; j_gene: TRBJ2-7; abundance: medium-sized; CDR3aa: CASSPQTGDHYEQYF; CDR3nt: TGTGCCAGCTCCCCACAGACAGGGGACCACTACGAGCAGTACTTC
v_gene: TRBV19; d_gene: .; j_gene: TRBJ2-1; abundance: .; CDR3aa: CASSRDPPGGEQFF; CDR3nt: TGTGCCAGTAGTAGGGACCCGCCTGGCGGTGAGCAGTTCTTC
v_gene: TRBV7-2; d_gene: .; j_gene: TRBJ1-2; abundance: few; CDR3aa: CASSPSGTPHGYTF; CDR3nt: TGTGCCAGCAGCCCCTCCGGGACACCGCATGGCTACACCTTC
v_gene: TRBV5-1; d_gene: TRBD1; j_gene: TRBJ1-6; abundance: few; CDR3aa: CASSLDGDRGSSPLHF; CDR3nt: TGCGCCAGCAGCTTGGACGGGGACAGGGGAAGCTCACCCCTCCACTTT
v_gene: TRBV20-1; d_gene: .; j_gene: TRBJ1-4; abundance: .; CDR3aa: CCARAVAAGPNEKLFF; CDR3nt: TGCTGTGCTAGAGCAGTGGCTGCCGGCCCTAATGAAAAACTGTTTTTT
v_gene: TRBV20-1; d_gene: TRBD2; j_gene: TRBJ2-1; abundance: few; CDR3aa: CSARDRASGNEQFF; CDR3nt: TGCAGTGCTAGAGATAGGGCTAGCGGGAATGAGCAGTTCTTC
v_gene: TRBV20-1; d_gene: TRBD2; j_gene: TRBJ2-3; abundance: few; CDR3aa: CSASPSGRSYTQYF; CDR3nt: TGCAGTGCTAGTCCGAGCGGGAGATCATATACGCAGTATTTT
v_gene: TRBV3-1; d_gene: .; j_gene: TRBJ2-3; abundance: many; CDR3aa: CASSQRGLDTQYF; CDR3nt: TGTGCCAGCAGCCAACGAGGGTTAGATACGCAGTATTTT
v_gene: TRBV6-5; d_gene: .; j_gene: TRBJ1-1; abundance: few; CDR3aa: CASSPPSRQNTEAFF; CDR3nt: TGTGCCAGCAGTCCCCCGAGCCGGCAGAACACTGAAGCTTTCTTT
v_gene: TRBV7-2; d_gene: TRBD1; j_gene: TRBJ1-4; abundance: few; CDR3aa: CASRSRGQTNEKLFF; CDR3nt: TGTGCCAGCAGGTCCAGGGGACAGACTAATGAAAAACTGTTTTTT
v_gene: TRBV7-2; d_gene: TRBD1; j_gene: TRBJ1-5; abundance: .; CDR3aa: CASLRQGGPQHF; CDR3nt: TGTGCCAGTTTAAGACAGGGCGGGCCCCAGCATTTT
v_gene: TRBV18; d_gene: .; j_gene: TRBJ2-3; abundance: many; CDR3aa: CASSPGDTQYF; CDR3nt: TGTGCCAGCAGCCCCGGAGATACGCAGTATTTT
v_gene: TRBV18; d_gene: .; j_gene: TRBJ1-5; abundance: few; CDR3aa: CASSPSAGIDQPQHF; CDR3nt: TGTGCCAGCTCACCTTCGGCAGGGATAGACCAGCCCCAGCATTTT
v_gene: TRBV18; d_gene: .; j_gene: TRBJ2-7; abundance: .; CDR3aa: CASSPYGTGTYEQYF; CDR3nt: TGTGCCAGCTCACCCTACGGGACTGGTACCTACGAGCAGTACTTC
v_gene: TRBV20-1; d_gene: .; j_gene: TRBJ2-5; abundance: .; CDR3aa: CSPGGPPGSETQYF; CDR3nt: TGCAGTCCCGGGGGACCTCCGGGAAGTGAGACCCAGTACTTC
v_gene: TRBV5-1; d_gene: TRBD1; j_gene: TRBJ2-4; abundance: few; CDR3aa: CASSLEIGGMNIQYF; CDR3nt: TGCGCCAGCAGCTTGGAGATAGGGGGCATGAACATTCAGTACTTC
v_gene: TRBV4-1; d_gene: .; j_gene: TRBJ2-5; abundance: few; CDR3aa: CASSQARRETQYF; CDR3nt: TGCGCCAGCAGCCAAGCCAGAAGGGAGACCCAGTACTTC
v_gene: TRBV7-2; d_gene: TRBD1; j_gene: TRBJ2-3; abundance: .; CDR3aa: CASGDRGTDTQYF; CDR3nt: TGTGCCAGCGGGGACAGGGGCACAGATACGCAGTATTTT
v_gene: TRBV30; d_gene: .; j_gene: TRBJ1-1; abundance: .; CDR3aa: CAWNGKWWNRVDTEAFF; CDR3nt: TGTGCCTGGAACGGGAAATGGTGGAATAGGGTTGACACTGAAGCTTTCTTT
v_gene: TRBV7-2; d_gene: .; j_gene: TRBJ2-1; abundance: .; CDR3aa: CASSPDWLEQFF; CDR3nt: TGTGCCAGCAGCCCGGACTGGTTGGAGCAGTTCTTC
v_gene: TRBV19; d_gene: TRBD2; j_gene: TRBJ2-1; abundance: many; CDR3aa: CASSPRGRTYNEQFF; CDR3nt: TGTGCCAGTAGCCCCCGCGGGAGGACTTACAATGAGCAGTTCTTC
v_gene: TRBV11-2; d_gene: TRBD2; j_gene: TRBJ2-2; abundance: .; CDR3aa: CASSFKTGLAGVKTGELFF; CDR3nt: TGTGCCAGCAGCTTCAAAACGGGACTAGCGGGAGTAAAGACCGGGGAGCTGTTTTTT
v_gene: TRBV7-2; d_gene: .; j_gene: TRBJ1-6; abundance: .; CDR3aa: CASSLDGLGSPLHF; CDR3nt: TGTGCCAGCAGCTTAGACGGTCTAGGATCACCCCTCCACTTT
v_gene: TRBV7-8; d_gene: TRBD2; j_gene: TRBJ2-7; abundance: many; CDR3aa: CASSTRLAGVGEQYF; CDR3nt: TGTGCCAGCAGCACCCGACTAGCGGGAGTGGGAGAGCAGTACTTC
v_gene: TRBV20-1; d_gene: .; j_gene: TRBJ2-6; abundance: many; CDR3aa: CSASRDSGANVLTF; CDR3nt: TGCAGTGCTTCGAGGGATTCAGGGGCCAACGTCCTGACTTTC
v_gene: TRBV7-2; d_gene: .; j_gene: TRBJ2-7; abundance: few; CDR3aa: CASSGGTALQEQYF; CDR3nt: TGTGCCAGCAGCGGAGGGACAGCCCTCCAGGAGCAGTACTTC
v_gene: TRBV18; d_gene: .; j_gene: TRBJ2-7; abundance: .; CDR3aa: CASSPLVGFYEQYF; CDR3nt: TGTGCCAGCTCACCTCTGGTCGGGTTTTACGAGCAGTACTTC
v_gene: TRBV9; d_gene: .; j_gene: TRBJ2-3; abundance: .; CDR3aa: CASNGRDAYTDTQYF; CDR3nt: TGTGCCAGCAACGGACGGGACGCCTACACAGATACGCAGTATTTT
v_gene: TRBV30; d_gene: .; j_gene: TRBJ1-2; abundance: few; CDR3aa: CAWSVRPFYGYTF; CDR3nt: TGTGCCTGGAGTGTACGGCCCTTCTATGGCTACACCTTC
v_gene: TRBV19; d_gene: .; j_gene: TRBJ2-3; abundance: .; CDR3aa: CASALQGHSTDTQYF; CDR3nt: TGTGCCAGTGCCTTACAGGGACATAGCACAGATACGCAGTATTTT
v_gene: TRBV7-2; d_gene: TRBD2; j_gene: TRBJ2-1; abundance: many; CDR3aa: CASSTSGGRFEQFF; CDR3nt: TGTGCCAGCAGCACCAGCGGCGGGAGGTTTGAGCAGTTCTTC
v_gene: TRBV6-2/TRBV6-3; d_gene: TRBD2; j_gene: TRBJ2-7; abundance: many; CDR3aa: CASTGTTYEQYF; CDR3nt: TGTGCCAGTACCGGGACTACCTACGAGCAGTACTTC
v_gene: TRBV6-5; d_gene: TRBD1; j_gene: TRBJ2-5; abundance: .; CDR3aa: CASSYDRGETQYF; CDR3nt: TGTGCCAGCAGTTACGACAGGGGAGAGACCCAGTACTTC
v_gene: TRBV27; d_gene: .; j_gene: TRBJ2-6; abundance: many; CDR3aa: CASSLGSSGANVLTF; CDR3nt: TGTGCCAGCAGTTTAGGGAGCTCTGGGGCCAACGTCCTGACTTTC
v_gene: TRBV20-1; d_gene: .; j_gene: TRBJ2-7; abundance: .; CDR3aa: CSARLVHEQYF; CDR3nt: TGCAGTGCTAGGTTAGTCCACGAGCAGTACTTC
v_gene: TRBV12-3/TRBV12-4; d_gene: TRBD2; j_gene: TRBJ2-2; abundance: .; CDR3aa: CAISLAWGLAGEATGELFF; CDR3nt: TGTGCCATCAGTTTAGCGTGGGGACTAGCGGGAGAGGCCACCGGGGAGCTGTTTTTT
v_gene: TRBV7-2; d_gene: .; j_gene: TRBJ2-1; abundance: .; CDR3aa: CASTPVFYNEQFF; CDR3nt: TGTGCCAGCACCCCCGTTTTTTACAATGAGCAGTTCTTC
v_gene: TRBV5-1; d_gene: .; j_gene: TRBJ2-7; abundance: many; CDR3aa: CASSAYEQYF; CDR3nt: TGCGCCAGCAGCGCCTACGAGCAGTACTTC
v_gene: TRBV29-1; d_gene: TRBD2; j_gene: TRBJ2-3; abundance: many; CDR3aa: CSAQTSGRSDTQYF; CDR3nt: TGCAGCGCCCAGACTAGCGGGAGGAGCGATACGCAGTATTTT
v_gene: TRBV19; d_gene: TRBD2; j_gene: TRBJ2-2; abundance: few; CDR3aa: CASSPSGGNTGELFF; CDR3nt: TGTGCCAGTAGTCCTAGCGGCGGGAACACCGGGGAGCTGTTTTTT
v_gene: TRBV4-3; d_gene: .; j_gene: TRBJ2-3; abundance: few; CDR3aa: CASSPGGAGDTQYF; CDR3nt: TGCGCCAGCAGCCCAGGGGGGGCTGGAGATACGCAGTATTTT
v_gene: TRBV5-1; d_gene: .; j_gene: TRBJ2-4; abundance: many; CDR3aa: CASSLSRGRDIQYF; CDR3nt: TGCGCCAGCAGCTTGTCCAGGGGGAGGGACATTCAGTACTTC
v_gene: TRBV5-5; d_gene: .; j_gene: TRBJ2-2; abundance: many; CDR3aa: CASSPTGKQTGELFF; CDR3nt: TGTGCCAGCAGTCCTACAGGGAAACAAACCGGGGAGCTGTTTTTT
v_gene: TRBV10-1; d_gene: TRBD2; j_gene: TRBJ2-1; abundance: many; CDR3aa: CASSAAGANEQFF; CDR3nt: TGCGCCAGCAGTGCTGCGGGAGCCAATGAGCAGTTCTTC
v_gene: TRBV7-2; d_gene: .; j_gene: TRBJ2-3; abundance: .; CDR3aa: CASSLAAVRADTQYF; CDR3nt: TGTGCCAGCAGCTTAGCGGCGGTGCGCGCAGATACGCAGTATTTT
v_gene: TRBV19; d_gene: TRBD1; j_gene: TRBJ2-7; abundance: many; CDR3aa: CARTRDSLYEQYF; CDR3nt: TGTGCCAGGACCCGGGACAGCCTCTACGAGCAGTACTTC
v_gene: TRBV27; d_gene: .; j_gene: TRBJ2-5; abundance: few; CDR3aa: CASSASGRGETQYF; CDR3nt: TGTGCCAGCAGCGCCTCGGGGCGCGGGGAGACCCAGTACTTC
v_gene: TRBV5-1; d_gene: .; j_gene: TRBJ1-6; abundance: many; CDR3aa: CASSYVGIGGSPLHF; CDR3nt: TGCGCCAGCAGCTATGTTGGGATTGGTGGGTCACCCCTCCACTTT
v_gene: TRBV6-1; d_gene: .; j_gene: TRBJ1-3; abundance: many; CDR3aa: CASKLPRGAQENTIYF; CDR3nt: TGTGCCAGCAAACTACCCCGGGGGGCTCAAGAGAACACCATATATTTT
v_gene: TRBV5-1; d_gene: .; j_gene: TRBJ1-4; abundance: few; CDR3aa: CASSLGDPYNEKLFF; CDR3nt: TGCGCCAGCAGCTTGGGGGATCCCTATAATGAAAAACTGTTTTTT
v_gene: TRBV27; d_gene: .; j_gene: TRBJ2-5; abundance: .; CDR3aa: CASGLGAQETQYF; CDR3nt: TGTGCCAGCGGTCTAGGGGCCCAAGAGACCCAGTACTTC
v_gene: TRBV11-2; d_gene: .; j_gene: TRBJ2-1; abundance: .; CDR3aa: CASSFIGRGATSGSGYNEQFF; CDR3nt: TGTGCCAGCAGCTTTATAGGTAGAGGGGCGACCTCGGGGTCCGGGTACAATGAGCAGTTCTTC